What follows describes a single T cell receptor (beta chain). Its target is unknown. The culture ran for roughly ten days before CD4+ T cells were isolated. Two-dose vaccination with either BNT162b2 or mRNA-1273 was given to the participants. It was on days 3 and 7 that half the medium was replaced with IL-2 medium. Libraries were prepared by immunoSEQ multiplex PCR; TCRdb keeps only in-frame clonotypes and omits some of them. The sample lists fewer than 75,000 clones, more than 60% occurring once. This sample was included in a study of vaccination effects on CD4 cells after COVID-19. This CDR3 contains 14 residues. V lost 7 bases, J lost 7 bases, and 18 bases lay in between. Germline-derived CDR1 and CDR2 are LNHDA and SQIVND (reference sequence).

This clonotype originated in a human donor who received a COVID-19 vaccine. The sequencing here drew on CD4+ T cells from PBMCs cultured without peptide, taken after COVID-19 vaccination. The chain is built from TRBV19 and TRBJ2-3; D may be TRBD1 or TRBD2 (5 bases each). The DNA of the CDR3 is TGTGCCAGTAACCGGGACCCCGGCTTGAATACGCAGTATTTT. As protein: CASNRDPGLNTQYF.